Listed here are 28 T cell receptor beta chains from one sample, sequenced in a study of T cells expressing NK-cell markers. TCRdb reprocessed the 5' RACE reads, keeping one entry per CDR3 protein, no DNA. The specimen's table records approximately 460,000 distinct CDR3 sequences. Material for sequencing was blood T cells: a sorted CD56 or NKG2C T cell subset, CD4+ or CD8+ T cells, or bulk PBMC T cells (not recorded which). Receptors originate from a woman aged 18 to 75 in good health.

The rearrangement uses TRBV7-9 and TRBJ2-5. The V gene's germline CDR1 is SEHNR and CDR2 FQNEAQ (reference sequence). CDR3 size: 14 residues. This chain's CDR3 is CASSYRTDQETQYF.

The rearrangement links TRBV4-2 to TRBJ1-2; with no DNA, the TCRdb D assignment of TRBD1 cannot be verified. Germline values: CDR1 LGHNA, CDR2 YNFKEQ. The CDR3 totals 15 residues. CDR3 loop: CASSQEGGASYGYTF.

The rearrangement joins TRBV7-3 to TRBJ2-5; TCRdb lists TRBD2, though no DNA is available to test this call. This CDR3 region has 15 residues. Germline lookup yields CDR1 SGHTA and CDR2 FQGTGA. The CDR3 spells CASSPGFSFQETQYF. The variable domain in full, with the rest retrieved from reference TRBV7-3 and TRBJ2-5, is GAGVSQTPSNKVTEKGKYVELRCDPISGHTALYWYRQSLGQGPEFLIYFQGTGAADDSGLPNDRFFAVRPEGSVSTLKIQRTERGDSAVYLCASSPGFSFQETQYFGPGTRLLVL.

The chain combines TRBV7-2 with TRBJ1-5. CDR1 SGHTA and CDR2 FQGNSA come from the germline V gene. CDR3 size: 12 residues. CDR3 region: CASSWGDQPQHF.

This rearrangement joins TRBV29-1 to TRBJ2-7; there is no DNA to check the TCRdb D call of TRBD2. CDR1 is SQVTM, CDR2 ANQGSEA, per germline. The CDR3 has 14 amino acids. CDR3 in amino acids: CSVDLAGESYEQYF.

The J gene is TRBJ1-1, the V gene TRBV7-9. The CDR3 sequence is 12 residues long. Germline CDR1 reads SEHNR; CDR2 reads FQNEAQ (reference sequence). The CDR3 spells CASNQRVPEAFF. The variable domain in full, with the rest retrieved from reference TRBV7-9 and TRBJ1-1, is DTGVSQNPRHKITKRGQNVTFRCDPISEHNRLYWYRQTLGQGPEFLTYFQNEAQLEKSRLLSDRFSAERPKGSFSTLEIQRTEQGDSAMYLCASNQRVPEAFFGQGTRLTVV.

The J gene is TRBJ2-5, the V gene TRBV11-2; TCRdb returns TRBD2, unconfirmable since there is no DNA. The germline gives CDR1 SGHAT, CDR2 FQNNGV. There are 15 residues in the CDR3. This CDR3 is CASSFTGDSQETQYF.

This chain links TRBV19 with TRBJ2-7; there is no DNA to check the TCRdb D call of TRBD1. Per the germline V gene, CDR1 is LNHDA and CDR2 is SQIVND (reference sequence). The CDR3 spans 12 residues. The CDR3: CASSTYRDEQYF.

The chain recombines TRBV6-5 with TRBJ2-1; TCRdb proposes TRBD1, but this gene call is untestable without DNA. CDR1 is MNHEY and CDR2 is SVGAGI in the germline V gene. The CDR3 length is 15 residues. This CDR3 is CASSSPGTGYNEQFF.

The chain employs TRBV5-1 and TRBJ2-1; the D call from TCRdb, TRBD2, cannot be confirmed without DNA. Germline V lookup: CDR1 SGHRS, CDR2 YFSETQ. The CDR3 has 16 residues. CDR3 sequence reads: CASSNGPAGGYNEQFF. Drawing the rest from reference TRBV5-1 and TRBJ2-1, the complete variable domain is KAGVTQTPRYLIKTRGQQVTLSCSPISGHRSVSWYQQTPGQGLQFLFEYFSETQRNKGNFPGRFSGRQFSNSRSEMNVSTLELGDSALYLCASSNGPAGGYNEQFFGPGTRLTVL.

V gene TRBV7-3 combines with J gene TRBJ2-3; without DNA, the TCRdb call of TRBD2 cannot be checked. The CDR3 spans 17 residues. Germline V gene sequence: CDR1 SGHTA, CDR2 FQGTGA. The CDR3 sequence: CASSLKRGGWGTDTQYF.

The V call is TRBV7-2, the J call TRBJ2-2; TCRdb outputs TRBD1, but without DNA this stays unchecked. The CDR3 is made up of 16 amino acids. Per germline, CDR1 SGHTA and CDR2 FQGNSA. The CDR3 protein is CASSPRTGGTTGELFF.

V usage is TRBV20-1 and J usage is TRBJ2-1; TCRdb reports TRBD2, a call that lacks DNA to check it against. The CDR3 is 16 residues long. CDR1 is DFQATT and CDR2 is SNEGSKA in the germline V gene (reference sequence). The CDR3 sequence is CSARWLADTSYNEQFF.

The rearrangement joins TRBV29-1 to TRBJ2-6. There are 14 residues in the CDR3. Per the germline V gene, CDR1 is SQVTM and CDR2 is ANQGSEA. CDR3 protein: CSVERGSGANVLTF.

The chain combines TRBV6-6 with TRBJ1-6. Germline V lookup: CDR1 MNHNY, CDR2 SVGAGI (reference sequence). The CDR3 runs to 12 residues. The CDR3 loop is CAGREVNSPLHF.

The chain uses TRBV7-9 and TRBJ1-1; TCRdb indicates TRBD1, and absent DNA this call remains unverified. This CDR3 region has 12 residues. The germline V gene encodes CDR1 SEHNR and CDR2 FQNEAQ (reference sequence). CDR3 amino acids: CASSLKGWEAFF.

The chain links TRBV7-2 to TRBJ2-2; TCRdb's D call of TRBD1 is untestable without DNA. Germline assignment: CDR1 SGHTA and CDR2 FQGNSA. This CDR3 is 16 amino acids long. The CDR3 is CASSPRQISNTGELFF.

The chain recombines TRBV7-8 with TRBJ2-1. Looked up from germline, CDR1 is SGHVS and CDR2 is FQNEAQ. The CDR3 contains 12 residues. The chain's CDR3 is CASSIGWHEQFF.

This rearrangement joins TRBV6-5 to TRBJ2-3; with no DNA, the TCRdb D assignment of TRBD2 cannot be verified. CDR3 size: 14 residues. The germline CDR1 and CDR2 sequences are MNHEY and SVGAGI. CDR3 sequence reads: CATDRSEGTDTQYF.

V usage is TRBV28 and J usage is TRBJ2-1; the TRBD2 assignment by TCRdb is unverifiable without DNA. The CDR3 is 20 residues long. CDR1 MDHEN and CDR2 SYDVKM come from the germline V gene. CDR3 region: CASRPDRTSGRESSYNEQFF.

The V and J genes are TRBV20-1 and TRBJ2-5; TCRdb indicates TRBD1, and absent DNA this call remains unverified. This CDR3 has 14 residues. Germline loops: CDR1 DFQATT, CDR2 SNEGSKA (reference sequence). Here the CDR3 reads CSASQGRFRETQYF.

The chain has TRBV19 and TRBJ2-2. The CDR3 length is 15 residues. Germline values: CDR1 LNHDA, CDR2 SQIVND (reference sequence). The CDR3 here is CASSNRGANTGELFF.

The chain couples TRBV18 to TRBJ2-3. This CDR3 is 17 amino acids long. Germline V gives CDR1 KGHSH, CDR2 LQKENI. This chain's CDR3 is CASSTARTQTGQWTQYF. The whole variable domain, remainder taken from reference TRBV18 and TRBJ2-3, is NAGVMQNPRHLVRRRGQEARLRCSPMKGHSHVYWYRQLPEEGLKFMVYLQKENIIDESGMPKERFSAEFPKEGPSILRIQQVVRGDSAAYFCASSTARTQTGQWTQYFGPGTRLTVL.

The V call is TRBV10-3, the J call TRBJ1-1; TCRdb lists TRBD1, though no DNA is available to test this call. Germline CDR1 is ENHRY and CDR2 is SYGVKD. There are 13 residues in the CDR3. CDR3 amino acids: CAIRQQGFSEAFF.

CDR3 loop: CSARGLVAGNEQFF. The chain employs TRBV20-1 and TRBJ2-1; no DNA is available, so the TRBD2 call from TCRdb remains unchecked. Germline V CDR1 and CDR2: DFQATT, SNEGSKA (reference sequence). There are 14 residues in the CDR3.

The genes are TRBV27 and TRBJ1-1. Germline V gene sequence: CDR1 MNHEY, CDR2 SMNVEV (reference sequence). This CDR3 is built from 14 residues. The CDR3 protein is CASTRDIGRTEAFF.

The chain carries TRBV13 and TRBJ2-5; TCRdb gives TRBD1 as the D gene, but with no DNA this cannot be confirmed. Germline V CDR1 and CDR2: PRHDT, FYEKMQ (reference sequence). This CDR3 spans 15 amino acids. CDR3 region: CASSPGGQTRETQYF. Based on the CDR3 plus reference TRBV13 and TRBJ2-5, the full variable domain is AAGVIQSPRHLIKEKRETATLKCYPIPRHDTVYWYQQGPGQDPQFLISFYEKMQSDKGSIPDRFSAQQFSDYHSELNMSSLELGDSALYFCASSPGGQTRETQYFGPGTRLLVL.

The chain uses TRBV15 and TRBJ2-3; TCRdb returns TRBD2, unconfirmable since there is no DNA. This CDR3 contains 16 residues. The germline gives CDR1 LNHNV, CDR2 YYDKDF (reference sequence). The CDR3 reads CATSRTSGGVRDTQYF.